Included here is one T cell receptor beta chain sequence, with context. The ends lost 6 bases at V and 5 bases at J; junction bases unmatched: 12. This CDR3 comprises 15 residues. Germline assignment: CDR1 ENHRY and CDR2 SYGVKD. This entry belongs to a study of cytomegalovirus exposure and HLA in healthy donors. Amplification used 60 Vbeta primers and 13 Jbeta primers. Only in-frame clones appear in the TCRdb table, and some are missing; sequencing was by immunoSEQ multiplex PCR. The sample has approximately 110,000 clones. Source material: PBMCs. This sequence joins TRBV10-3 and TRBJ2-7, with TRBD1 identical over 8 bases. The receptor was derived from a man aged 40-50 years in good health and CMV-seronegative. DNA of the CDR3: TGTGCCATCAGAGAAACAGGGGGGAATTTGGACGAGCAGTACTTC. It translates to CAIRETGGNLDEQYF.